This T cell receptor (beta chain) came from a study of type 1 regulatory T cells. As for the study in general: An in vitro protocol generated T-allo10, a Tr1-enriched, alloantigen-specific CD4 T cell product.

TCRdb re-derived calls from the reads in MiXCR, one entry per CDR3 protein. The sample carries roughly 60,000 distinct CDR3 sequences, 62% recorded once. With regard to this clonotype: Its specificity is unknown.

Germline CDR1 SGHRS, CDR2 YFSETQ. There are 16 residues in the CDR3. The V gene end was trimmed by 4 bases and the J gene end by 0 bases; junction bases not matched to a gene: 7. The gene calls are TRBV5-1 and TRBJ1-3; 7 nucleotides match TRBD1. This sequence was found in a human donor in good health. The material sequenced was cultured non-Tr1 T cells, either the whole culture or a sorted T cell fraction (not recorded which). The DNA for the CDR3 is TGCGCCAGCAGCCGGGACAGTTTGTCCTCTGGAAACACCATATATTTT. Translation gives CASSRDSLSSGNTIYF.